This TCR beta chain was retrieved from a study of blood T cell repertoires in COVID-19. Study-wide background: T cells, B-cell-depleted T cells, or PBMCs supplied cDNA or gDNA.

V was cut by 1 base and J by 0 bases, with 10 bases left in between. The CDR3 loop spans 15 amino acids. Germline lookup yields CDR1 LGHNA and CDR2 YSLEER. The table came from immunoSEQ multiplex PCR; TCRdb's copy has only in-frame clones and leaves some out. The sample has around 230,000 clones, 85% to 90% seen once; the top ten hold 4%. Participants reported their clinical history, and cohort assignment relied on those reports. The source material was PBMCs or T cells enriched from blood (not recorded which). This chain connects TRBV4-3 to TRBJ2-7, with D uncertain. The source is a woman in her twenties or thirties with acute COVID-19. CDR3 amino acids: CASSQGQAYSYEQYF. CDR3 sequence (DNA): TGCGCCAGCAGCCAAGGGCAGGCCTACTCCTACGAGCAGTACTTC.